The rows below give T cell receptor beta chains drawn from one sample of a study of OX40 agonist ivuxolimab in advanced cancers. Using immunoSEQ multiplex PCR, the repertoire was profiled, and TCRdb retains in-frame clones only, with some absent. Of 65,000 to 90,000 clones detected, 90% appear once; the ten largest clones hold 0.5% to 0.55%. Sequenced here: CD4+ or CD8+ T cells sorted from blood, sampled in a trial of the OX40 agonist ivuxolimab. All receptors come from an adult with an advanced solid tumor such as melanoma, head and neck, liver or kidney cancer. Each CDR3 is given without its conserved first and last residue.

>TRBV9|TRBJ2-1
ASSASVYNEQF
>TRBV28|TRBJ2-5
ASRTSGRRAQETQY
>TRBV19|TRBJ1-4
ASSPTGATNEKLF
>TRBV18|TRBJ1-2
ASSPSSTRTGYT
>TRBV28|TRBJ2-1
ASGIYEQF
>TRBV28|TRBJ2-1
ASSPPGSRAGEQF
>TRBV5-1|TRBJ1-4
ASRVTGLSDEKLF
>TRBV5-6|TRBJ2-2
ASSHGTGVPGELF
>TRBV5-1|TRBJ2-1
ASSPLTSGKYNEQF
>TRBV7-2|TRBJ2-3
ASSFGLSTDTQY
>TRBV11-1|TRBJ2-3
ASSSPIATDTQY
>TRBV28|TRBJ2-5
ASSLFSQETQY
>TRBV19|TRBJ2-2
ASSMGQGIGELF
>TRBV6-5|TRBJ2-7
ASKPSGSSYEQY
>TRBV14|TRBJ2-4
ASSRRDQSSFVDIQY
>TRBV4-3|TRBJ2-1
ASSPRTSLYSSYNEQF
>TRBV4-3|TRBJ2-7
ASSQTGEGAYEQY
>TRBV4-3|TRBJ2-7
ASSQSAGTGPTGQY
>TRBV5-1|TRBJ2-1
ASSLRQTNEQF
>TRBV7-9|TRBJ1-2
ASSQGDFKGDYGYT
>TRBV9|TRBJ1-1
ASSVVGQYTEAF
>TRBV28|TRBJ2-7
ASSLPGGPYEQY
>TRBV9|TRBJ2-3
ASSPRAPGTDTQY
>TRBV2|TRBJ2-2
ASSPLAGGNTGELF